A single sample gave rise to the 27 T cell receptor beta chains below, sequenced in a study of T cell repertoires in cytomegalovirus infection. TCRdb reprocessed the reads with MiXCR, giving one entry per CDR3 protein. The sample shows roughly 340,000 distinct CDR3 sequences, 25% to 35% of them seen only once. These receptors are not linked to any known antigen. Sequencing used cultured PBMCs, obtained from culture after CMV antigen stimulation. The origin of the receptors is a human donor in good health (CMV status not recorded). Some clones in this sample may be carry-over from other donors' samples.

J is TRBJ2-1 and V is TRBV19; D uncertain. The germline V gene encodes CDR1 LNHDA and CDR2 SQIVND (reference sequence). V lost 7 bases, J lost 8 bases, and 12 bases lay in between. CDR3 length: 12 residues. The DNA of the CDR3 is TGTGCCAGTATTAACTTAGACTATGAGCAGTTCTTC. As protein: CASINLDYEQFF.

This clonotype was seen ten or more times. This sequence joins TRBV7-2 and TRBJ2-1; D is undetermined. CDR3 length: 16 amino acids. With 0 bases removed from V and 4 bases from J, the gap between germline ends came to 13 bases. Per germline, CDR1 SGHTA and CDR2 FQGNSA. CDR3 protein: CASSLAAREVYNEQFF. In DNA, the CDR3 is TGTGCCAGCAGCTTAGCGGCTAGAGAGGTATACAATGAGCAGTTCTTC.

This chain uses TRBV7-2 with TRBJ1-6; D gene ambiguous. The CDR3 totals 14 residues. Germline CDR1 SGHTA, CDR2 FQGNSA. Between the trimmed V and J ends, which lost 3 bases and 10 bases, there was a span of 13 bases. The CDR3 bases are TGTGCCAGCAGCTTGGCTTCGGCGGGGTCACCCCTCCACTTT. Encoded protein: CASSLASAGSPLHF.

This clonotype was observed at least ten times. The CDR3 loop reads CASSLSRGRVYEQYF. Here the CDR3 DNA reads TGTGCCAGCAGCTTAAGCCGGGGAAGGGTCTACGAGCAGTACTTC. This chain links TRBV7-2 with TRBJ2-7, with a possible D match to TRBD2 (5 bases). Per the germline V gene, CDR1 is SGHTA and CDR2 is FQGNSA. The ends were cut back, 2 bases at V and 3 bases at J, with 14 bases in the middle. The CDR3 runs to 15 residues.

This chain links TRBV12-3 or TRBV12-4 with TRBJ1-6; D possibly corresponds to TRBD1 (6 bases). This CDR3 is built from 15 residues. The V end was cut by 11 bases, the J end by 10 bases, with 24 bases between. In nucleotides, the CDR3 is TGTGCCTCCAGCCTCAGGGGTGGGGATGGGTCACCCCTCCACTTT. Residues: CASSLRGGDGSPLHF.

The CDR3 here is CAHRAESPYRYNEQFF. CDR3 nucleotides: TGTGCCCACCGGGCAGAAAGCCCGTACCGGTACAATGAGCAGTTCTTC. The chain combines TRBV28 with TRBJ2-1, with unresolved D. V was pared by 11 bases and J by 4 bases, with 24 bases between. Germline V lookup: CDR1 MDHEN, CDR2 SYDVKM. This CDR3 spans 16 amino acids.

The chain carries TRBV4-2 and TRBJ2-5, with 14 positions matching TRBD2. The CDR3 is 19 residues long. The germline CDR1 and CDR2 sequences are LGHNA and YNFKEQ. V lost 0 bases and J lost 5; bases outside the gene matches: 11. CDR3: CASSQERLAGGPLSETQYF. CDR3 nucleotide sequence: TGTGCCAGCAGCCAAGAGAGACTAGCGGGAGGGCCTTTATCTGAGACCCAGTACTTC.

This clonotype was counted a few times. The chain couples TRBV6-5 to TRBJ1-5, with D possibly being TRBD1 (5 bases). With 4 bases removed from V and 7 bases from J, the gap between germline ends came to 14 bases. Per the germline V gene, CDR1 is MNHEY and CDR2 is SVGAGI. This CDR3 has 14 residues. CDR3 loop: CASSWTSGRQPQHF. In DNA form, the CDR3 reads TGTGCCAGCAGTTGGACATCGGGACGGCAGCCCCAGCATTTT.

This chain connects TRBV25-1 to TRBJ1-4; D unresolved. The CDR3 spans 15 residues. Trimming took 2 bases from V and 0 from J, leaving 7 bases between them. Germline V CDR1 and CDR2: MGHDK, SYGVNS. Here the CDR3 DNA reads TGTGCCAGCAGTGAAAGGAGGGCAACTAATGAAAAACTGTTTTTT. It codes for CASSERRATNEKLFF. Combining the CDR3 with reference TRBV25-1 and TRBJ1-4 gives the whole variable domain EADIYQTPRYLVIGTGKKITLECSQTMGHDKMYWYQQDPGMELHLIHYSYGVNSTEKGDLSSESTVSRIRTEHFPLTLESARPSHTSQYLCASSERRATNEKLFFGSGTQLSVL.

The chain combines TRBV6-6 with TRBJ2-7; D tentatively reads TRBD1 or TRBD2 (5 bases each). V was clipped by 7 bases and J by 0 bases, with 16 bases between them. The CDR3 is made up of 15 amino acids. Germline V CDR1 and CDR2: MNHNY, SVGAGI (reference sequence). The CDR3 nucleotides read TGTGCCAGCACTGGCAGGGACCGCTTCTCCTACGAGCAGTACTTC. Encoded protein: CASTGRDRFSYEQYF.

This clonotype was counted only a few times. This chain connects TRBV20-1 to TRBJ2-5; no clear D. The germline V gene encodes CDR1 DFQATT and CDR2 SNEGSKA (reference sequence). Trimming took 3 bases from V and 3 from J, leaving 5 bases between them. This CDR3 is built from 11 residues. The CDR3 bases are TGCAGTGCTAGCCAGAAAGAGACCCAGTACTTC. Translating it yields CSASQKETQYF.

The rearrangement joins TRBV6-1 to TRBJ1-2, with unresolved D. CDR1 and CDR2 (germline): MNHNS, SASEGT. The V end lost 5 bases, the J end lost 0 bases, and 19 bases lay between the germline ends. CDR3 length equals 17 residues. CDR3 DNA sequence: TGTGCCAGCAGTAGGATAAGTGGCCGGGCGTCTAACTATGGCTACACCTTC. It yields the protein CASSRISGRASNYGYTF.

This rearrangement joins TRBV3-1 to TRBJ2-1; D is perhaps TRBD2 (5 bases). Germline loops: CDR1 LGHDT, CDR2 YNNKEL (reference sequence). CDR3 size: 15 residues. Trimming stripped 4 bases from V and 5 bases from J, with 15 bases between. The CDR3 spells CASSLSAQANNEQFF. The CDR3 coding sequence is TGTGCCAGCAGCCTTAGCGCGCAGGCCAACAATGAGCAGTTCTTC.

The chain links TRBV4-3 to TRBJ2-7; 7 bases map to TRBD1. The V gene end was trimmed by 4 bases and the J gene end by 0 bases; junction bases not matched to a gene: 6. This CDR3 contains 15 residues. Germline assignment: CDR1 LGHNA and CDR2 YSLEER. In DNA, the CDR3 is TGCGCCAGCAGCCTGGGACAGCGCAGCTCCTACGAGCAGTACTTC. The encoded protein is CASSLGQRSSYEQYF.

This clonotype occurred once. The V gene is TRBV5-4, the J gene TRBJ2-5; D gene ambiguous. V lost 0 bases to trimming and J lost 4 bases, with 13 bases between them. The CDR3 is made up of 15 amino acids. Germline lookup yields CDR1 SGHNT and CDR2 YYREEE (reference sequence). CDR3 coding DNA: TGTGCCAGCAGCTTGGCCCCCCTAGTAGGAGAGACCCAGTACTTC. Translation gives CASSLAPLVGETQYF. The full variable domain, with the rest looked up from reference TRBV5-4 and TRBJ2-5, is ETGVTQSPTHLIKTRGQQVTLRCSSQSGHNTVSWYQQALGQGPQFIFQYYREEENGRGNFPPRFSGLQFPNYSSELNVNALELDDSALYLCASSLAPLVGETQYFGPGTRLLVL.

The table lists this clonotype with a few counts. V usage is TRBV10-1 and J usage is TRBJ2-1; 11 bases match TRBD2. From germline, CDR1 is WNHNN and CDR2 SYGVQD (reference sequence). With V trimmed by 3 bases and J by 6 bases, 7 bases remained unmatched. The CDR3 totals 16 residues. The CDR3 sequence is CASSDGGLAASNEQFF. The CDR3 DNA sequence: TGCGCCAGCAGTGACGGGGGACTAGCGGCTTCCAATGAGCAGTTCTTC.

This clonotype was counted only a few times. This sequence joins TRBV7-2 and TRBJ2-7; D may be TRBD1 (6 bases). CDR1 is SGHTA, CDR2 FQGNSA, per germline. This CDR3 spans 13 amino acids. V dropped 5 bases and J dropped 2 bases, with 10 bases sitting between them. CDR3 in DNA: TGTGCCAGCAGCCGGGACACCACCTACGAGCAGTACTTC. Translating it yields CASSRDTTYEQYF.

This chain uses TRBV20-1 with TRBJ2-1; D gene uncertain. The V and J ends lost 4 bases and 8 bases respectively, with 9 bases between them. Germline V gene sequence: CDR1 DFQATT, CDR2 SNEGSKA (reference sequence). CDR3 length: 11 amino acids. The CDR3 reads CSANRIDEQFF. In DNA, the CDR3 is TGCAGTGCTAATCGAATCGATGAGCAGTTCTTC.

J is TRBJ2-3 and V is TRBV7-9; a possible D gene is TRBD1 (5 bases). Germline V gives CDR1 SEHNR, CDR2 FQNEAQ (reference sequence). CDR3 size: 15 residues. V lost 5 bases and J 5 bases, leaving 17 bases between the germline ends. The CDR3 spells CASSPYGQGRDTQYF. In DNA form, the CDR3 reads TGTGCCAGCAGCCCTTACGGGCAGGGCCGAGATACGCAGTATTTT. The full variable domain, with the rest looked up from reference TRBV7-9 and TRBJ2-3, is DTGVSQNPRHKITKRGQNVTFRCDPISEHNRLYWYRQTLGQGPEFLTYFQNEAQLEKSRLLSDRFSAERPKGSFSTLEIQRTEQGDSAMYLCASSPYGQGRDTQYFGPGTRLTVL.

The gene calls are TRBV19 and TRBJ1-2, with D possibly TRBD1 on 5 matching bases. The length of the CDR3 is 15 residues. The V gene lost 2 bases and the J gene lost 0 bases, with 10 bases spanning the gap. Germline assignment: CDR1 LNHDA and CDR2 SQIVND (reference sequence). As DNA, the CDR3 is TGTGCCAGTAGTATAAATCGGGGCACTAACTATGGCTACACCTTC. It is translated as CASSINRGTNYGYTF. The whole variable domain, remainder taken from reference TRBV19 and TRBJ1-2, is DGGITQSPKYLFRKEGQNVTLSCEQNLNHDAMYWYRQDPGQGLRLIYYSQIVNDFQKGDIAEGYSVSREKKESFPLTVTSAQKNPTAFYLCASSINRGTNYGYTFGSGTRLTVV.

Only a few counts were recorded for this clonotype. The V gene is TRBV27, the J gene TRBJ2-6; D gene uncertain. This CDR3 comprises 15 residues. V gave up 2 bases and J gave up 4 bases, with 9 bases separating them. CDR1 and CDR2 (germline): MNHEY, SMNVEV (reference sequence). CDR3 residues: CASSLTADGANVLTF. The CDR3, as DNA: TGTGCCAGCAGTTTAACTGCGGACGGGGCCAACGTCCTGACTTTC.

The chain combines TRBV7-8 with TRBJ2-2; 8 positions match TRBD1. The CDR3 is 14 amino acids. The germline gives CDR1 SGHVS, CDR2 FQNEAQ. V lost 5 bases and J lost 5; bases outside the gene matches: 4. CDR3 sequence: CASSVQGVTGELFF. The CDR3 coding sequence is TGTGCCAGCAGCGTACAGGGGGTTACCGGGGAGCTGTTTTTT.

This clonotype was found many times. V gene TRBV7-8 combines with J gene TRBJ1-1; D gene ambiguous. This CDR3 has 13 residues. CDR1 is SGHVS, CDR2 FQNEAQ, per germline. Trimming cost V 6 bases and J 4 bases, with 12 bases left between them. The CDR3 is CASSAGVVTEAFF. The CDR3 coding sequence is TGTGCCAGCAGTGCGGGCGTTGTCACTGAAGCTTTCTTT.

This clonotype was seen a few times. The CDR3 bases are TGTGCCAGCAGCGTAGGGTCCGAGGAAAATTCACCCCTCCACTTT. Translating gives CASSVGSEENSPLHF. The chain has TRBV7-6 and TRBJ1-6, with D hard to call. V was cut by 5 bases and J by 7 bases, with 15 bases left in between. There are 15 residues in the CDR3. CDR1 SGHVS and CDR2 FNYEAQ come from the germline V gene.

J is TRBJ2-7 and V is TRBV6-1; 13 bases are a match to TRBD2. The CDR3 runs to 17 residues. The germline gives CDR1 MNHNS, CDR2 SASEGT. After removal of 5 bases from V and 0 bases from J, the junction contained 7 bases not matched to a gene. The CDR3 bases are TGTGCCAGCAGTATACGGACTAGCGGGAGCCACTCCTACGAGCAGTACTTC. Protein product: CASSIRTSGSHSYEQYF.

On this clonotype: Compared with germline, one end of the junction differs, possibly owing to a read error. This chain links TRBV7-4 with TRBJ1-1; D remains unclear. The CDR3 totals 14 residues. Looked up from germline, CDR1 is SGHVT and CDR2 is SQSDAQ. The CDR3 sequence: CASSLSGVNTEDFF. The CDR3 nucleotides read TGTGCCAGCAGCTTGTCTGGGGTGAACACTGAAGATTTCTTT.

This clonotype was picked up a small number of times. The chain employs TRBV6-5 and TRBJ1-5; 7 bases align to TRBD1. This CDR3 contains 15 residues. Trimming at V came to 5 bases and at J to 0 bases, leaving 4 bases not matched to a gene. Germline values: CDR1 MNHEY, CDR2 SVGAGI. The CDR3 region is CASSAQGNSNQPQHF. In DNA, the CDR3 is TGTGCCAGCAGTGCACAGGGGAATAGCAATCAGCCCCAGCATTTT.